This TCR beta chain appears in the sequencing data of a study of cytomegalovirus exposure and HLA in healthy donors. Points from the study as a whole: Accurate prediction of HLA-A and HLA-B alleles (for most subjects) was reportedly achieved from TCR beta sequences. A list of about 180 TCR beta chains associated with cytomegalovirus was given.

This clone turned up a few times. What it binds is unknown. Trimming stripped 9 bases from V and 6 bases from J, with 12 bases between. The CDR3 contains 11 residues. The V gene's germline CDR1 is MNHNY and CDR2 SVGAGI (reference sequence). The PCR contained 60 Vbeta and 13 Jbeta primers. The data were produced by immunoSEQ multiplex PCR, yet TCRdb's version contains in-frame clones alone and is incomplete. The sample has over 65,000 clones, around 74% seen once; the top ten hold around 7.3%. Input material: PBMCs. This clonotype was obtained from a woman in her twenties or thirties in good health and CMV-seropositive. The rearrangement joins TRBV6-6 to TRBJ2-7; TRBD2 is a possible D gene (6 bases). The CDR3 DNA follows: TGTGCCAGTTCGGAGGGGACCGAGCAGTACTTC. Amino acid sequence: CASSEGTEQYF.